Listed below are T cell receptor beta chains from one sample, sequenced in a study of blood T cell repertoires in COVID-19. Profiled with immunoSEQ multiplex PCR; TCRdb holds only in-frame clones, not every one. Here the sample spans over 150,000 clones, roughly 86% being singletons. Material: peripheral blood. Every receptor here comes from a man in his 60s with COVID-19, enrolled during active disease. The CDR3 runs from the conserved cysteine through the conserved F or W. Fields, in order: V gene, clone size, D gene, J gene, CDR3 DNA, CDR3 protein. D genes are given only for firm matches. Size is stated for part of the rows, as once, few or many counts, or as a class when the clone is expanded.

v_gene: TRBV18; abundance: -; d_gene: -; j_gene: TRBJ1-2; CDR3nt: TGTGCCAGCTCACCGCCAGCAGGGGCGGGCTACACCTTC; CDR3aa: CASSPPAGAGYTF
v_gene: TRBV18; abundance: -; d_gene: -; j_gene: TRBJ2-2; CDR3nt: TGTGCCAGCTCACCGCAGACTAGGGACACCGGGGAGCTGTTTTTT; CDR3aa: CASSPQTRDTGELFF
v_gene: TRBV27; abundance: -; d_gene: -; j_gene: TRBJ2-7; CDR3nt: TGTGCCAGCAGTTTATCGTCCCCGGACACTACCTACGAGCAGTACTTC; CDR3aa: CASSLSSPDTTYEQYF
v_gene: TRBV19; abundance: -; d_gene: -; j_gene: TRBJ2-1; CDR3nt: TGTGCCAGTAGACGTACGGACGAGGGGGTAGAGCAGTTCTTC; CDR3aa: CASRRTDEGVEQFF
v_gene: TRBV19; abundance: -; d_gene: TRBD1; j_gene: TRBJ1-6; CDR3nt: TGTGCCAGTAGTACCATAGGGGGACAGGGCGATTCACCCCTCCACTTT; CDR3aa: CASSTIGGQGDSPLHF
v_gene: TRBV13; abundance: -; d_gene: TRBD2; j_gene: TRBJ2-7; CDR3nt: TGTGCCAGCAGCTTTAGCGGGAGCTCCTACGAGCAGTACTTC; CDR3aa: CASSFSGSSYEQYF
v_gene: TRBV11-3; abundance: -; d_gene: -; j_gene: TRBJ1-6; CDR3nt: TGTGCCAGCAGCTTAGGCGGGACGTCCTATAATTCACCCCTCCACTTT; CDR3aa: CASSLGGTSYNSPLHF
v_gene: TRBV7-9; abundance: -; d_gene: -; j_gene: TRBJ2-7; CDR3nt: TGTGCCAGCAGCTCGTCAGGGCGCTCCTACGAGCAGTACTTC; CDR3aa: CASSSSGRSYEQYF
v_gene: TRBV19; abundance: -; d_gene: TRBD1; j_gene: TRBJ1-5; CDR3nt: TGTGCCAGTCGGGACAGGGGACATGCTCAGCCCCAGCATTTT; CDR3aa: CASRDRGHAQPQHF
v_gene: TRBV7-6; abundance: -; d_gene: -; j_gene: TRBJ1-4; CDR3nt: TGTGCCAGCAGCTTAGAGCCGAGGGAATCCACTAATGAAAAACTGTTTTTT; CDR3aa: CASSLEPRESTNEKLFF
v_gene: TRBV7-2; abundance: -; d_gene: TRBD1; j_gene: TRBJ1-1; CDR3nt: TGTGCCAGCACCCCGATAATCGGACAGGGTACTGAAGCTTTCTTT; CDR3aa: CASTPIIGQGTEAFF
v_gene: TRBV7-2; abundance: -; d_gene: -; j_gene: TRBJ1-2; CDR3nt: TGTGCCAGCAGCTTCGGGGGTGGAGTGACTAACTATGGCTACACCTTC; CDR3aa: CASSFGGGVTNYGYTF
v_gene: TRBV6-5; abundance: -; d_gene: -; j_gene: TRBJ2-1; CDR3nt: TGTGCCACCACTCACCCTCGTCACAATGAGCAGTTCTTC; CDR3aa: CATTHPRHNEQFF
v_gene: TRBV19; abundance: -; d_gene: TRBD2; j_gene: TRBJ2-2; CDR3nt: TGTGCCAGTTTTAAGACTAGCGGGAGAATTAACACCGGGGAGCTGTTTTTT; CDR3aa: CASFKTSGRINTGELFF
v_gene: TRBV9; abundance: -; d_gene: TRBD2; j_gene: TRBJ2-1; CDR3nt: TGTGCCAGCAGCGTAGCTCAGTTGAAGACCGGGGGGAATGAGCAGTTCTTC; CDR3aa: CASSVAQLKTGGNEQFF
v_gene: TRBV6-5; abundance: -; d_gene: TRBD1; j_gene: TRBJ1-2; CDR3nt: TGTGCCAGCAGTTACTCGGGACAGGGAGCTAACTATGGCTACACCTTC; CDR3aa: CASSYSGQGANYGYTF
v_gene: TRBV9; abundance: -; d_gene: TRBD1; j_gene: TRBJ2-3; CDR3nt: TGTGCCAGCAGCATACAAAGACAGGGTCGGGCAGATACGCAGTATTTT; CDR3aa: CASSIQRQGRADTQYF
v_gene: TRBV18; abundance: -; d_gene: TRBD1; j_gene: TRBJ2-5; CDR3nt: TGTGCCAGCTCCTCTGGACAGGGCGGGGAGACCCAGTACTTC; CDR3aa: CASSSGQGGETQYF
v_gene: TRBV10-3; abundance: -; d_gene: TRBD1; j_gene: TRBJ1-4; CDR3nt: TGTGCCATCAGTGAGCAGGGGGCGGATGAAAAACTGTTTTTT; CDR3aa: CAISEQGADEKLFF
v_gene: TRBV7-9; abundance: -; d_gene: TRBD2; j_gene: TRBJ2-3; CDR3nt: TGTGCCAGCAGCTTAGGTTGGCTAGCGGGGATTGCAGATACGCAGTATTTT; CDR3aa: CASSLGWLAGIADTQYF
v_gene: TRBV7-2; abundance: -; d_gene: TRBD2; j_gene: TRBJ2-1; CDR3nt: TGTGCCAGCAGCCCCCGGACTAGCGGGGGGCACAATGAGCAGTTCTTC; CDR3aa: CASSPRTSGGHNEQFF
v_gene: TRBV29-1; abundance: -; d_gene: TRBD1; j_gene: TRBJ1-1; CDR3nt: TGCAGCGGGGGACAGGAGGAAGCTTTCTTT; CDR3aa: CSGGQEEAFF
v_gene: TRBV6-2/TRBV6-3; abundance: -; d_gene: -; j_gene: TRBJ2-7; CDR3nt: TGTGCCAGCAGTTACGTAGGGGCCGGGCAGTACTTC; CDR3aa: CASSYVGAGQYF
v_gene: TRBV5-6; abundance: -; d_gene: -; j_gene: TRBJ2-5; CDR3nt: TGTGCCAGCAGCACCCGGGGGACCCAGTACTTC; CDR3aa: CASSTRGTQYF
v_gene: TRBV13; abundance: -; d_gene: TRBD1; j_gene: TRBJ1-2; CDR3nt: TGTGCCAGCAGCTTCAGAACCGGGACAGGGCGTCATTACTATGGCTACACCTTC; CDR3aa: CASSFRTGTGRHYYGYTF
v_gene: TRBV19; abundance: -; d_gene: -; j_gene: TRBJ2-2; CDR3nt: TGTGCCAGTAGTGGGACTGAATACACCGGGGAGCTGTTTTTT; CDR3aa: CASSGTEYTGELFF
v_gene: TRBV19; abundance: -; d_gene: TRBD2; j_gene: TRBJ2-3; CDR3nt: TGTGCCAGTAGCAGCCGCGAGGGAGGGGATGCAGATACGCAGTATTTT; CDR3aa: CASSSREGGDADTQYF
v_gene: TRBV4-2; abundance: -; d_gene: -; j_gene: TRBJ2-2; CDR3nt: TGTGCCAGCAGCCAAGAAGCAGGGGGGTACACCGGGGAGCTGTTTTTT; CDR3aa: CASSQEAGGYTGELFF
v_gene: TRBV3-1/TRBV3-2; abundance: once; d_gene: -; j_gene: TRBJ1-2; CDR3nt: TGTGCCAGCAGCCAAGATCTGGGGGCGCGTAAGGAAGGTGGCTACACCTTC; CDR3aa: CASSQDLGARKEGGYTF
v_gene: TRBV6-5; abundance: -; d_gene: -; j_gene: TRBJ1-4; CDR3nt: TGTGCCAGCAGTTCTCGTCGACAGGTTAATGAAAAACTGTTTTTT; CDR3aa: CASSSRRQVNEKLFF
v_gene: TRBV24-1; abundance: once; d_gene: TRBD1; j_gene: TRBJ2-1; CDR3nt: TGTGCCACCAGTGATTTAACTAGAGGGGGCTTCGGGAATGAGCAGTTCTTC; CDR3aa: CATSDLTRGGFGNEQFF
v_gene: TRBV4-3; abundance: once; d_gene: TRBD1; j_gene: TRBJ1-4; CDR3nt: TGCGCCAGCAGCCAAGACCCCCCTCTCCCCGGGACAGCTAATGAAAAACTGTTTTTT; CDR3aa: CASSQDPPLPGTANEKLFF
v_gene: TRBV5-1; abundance: -; d_gene: -; j_gene: TRBJ1-1; CDR3nt: TGCGCCAGCAGCACCGGTACTCTGAACACTGAAGCTTTCTTT; CDR3aa: CASSTGTLNTEAFF
v_gene: TRBV6-2/TRBV6-3; abundance: -; d_gene: TRBD1; j_gene: TRBJ1-2; CDR3nt: TGTGCCAGCAGCTCTGAGGGACAGGTGGTATATGGCTACACCTTC; CDR3aa: CASSSEGQVVYGYTF
v_gene: TRBV6-5; abundance: -; d_gene: TRBD2; j_gene: TRBJ2-3; CDR3nt: TGTGCCAGCAAATTGGGACTAGCGGCCACAGATACGCAGTATTTT; CDR3aa: CASKLGLAATDTQYF
v_gene: TRBV2; abundance: -; d_gene: -; j_gene: TRBJ1-1; CDR3nt: TGTGCCAGCATTAGGCAGGACACTGAAGCTTTCTTT; CDR3aa: CASIRQDTEAFF
v_gene: TRBV7-3; abundance: -; d_gene: TRBD1; j_gene: TRBJ1-2; CDR3nt: TGTGCCAGCAGCACCCGACAGGGGGAAAGCTATGGCTACACCTTC; CDR3aa: CASSTRQGESYGYTF
v_gene: TRBV30; abundance: once; d_gene: TRBD1; j_gene: TRBJ1-1; CDR3nt: TGTGCCTGGAGTGTATCCGACAGGGTGGCTTTCTTT; CDR3aa: CAWSVSDRVAFF
v_gene: TRBV2; abundance: -; d_gene: TRBD1; j_gene: TRBJ2-6; CDR3nt: TGTGCCAGCGGGGACCAGGGGACAGGGGGATCTGGGGCCAACGTCCTGACTTTC; CDR3aa: CASGDQGTGGSGANVLTF
v_gene: TRBV3-1/TRBV3-2; abundance: once; d_gene: -; j_gene: TRBJ1-5; CDR3nt: TGTGCCAGCAGCCCGTGGAGCCCTTGGGGCAATCAGCCCCAGCATTTT; CDR3aa: CASSPWSPWGNQPQHF
v_gene: TRBV11-3; abundance: -; d_gene: TRBD2; j_gene: TRBJ2-5; CDR3nt: TGTGCCAGCAGCTTAGGGACTAGCGGGGGCCAAGAGACCCAGTACTTC; CDR3aa: CASSLGTSGGQETQYF
v_gene: TRBV7-8; abundance: -; d_gene: -; j_gene: TRBJ1-1; CDR3nt: TGTGCCAGCAGCATGAACAGGGATTTGGAGACTGAAGCTTTCTTT; CDR3aa: CASSMNRDLETEAFF
v_gene: TRBV4-3; abundance: few; d_gene: -; j_gene: TRBJ2-3; CDR3nt: TGCGCCAGCAGCCAAGATCCCGGGAGAGATACGCAGTATTTT; CDR3aa: CASSQDPGRDTQYF
v_gene: TRBV6-5; abundance: once; d_gene: -; j_gene: TRBJ1-5; CDR3nt: TGTGCCAGCAGCAAAGGACAGAGCAATCAGCCCCAGCATTTT; CDR3aa: CASSKGQSNQPQHF
v_gene: TRBV21-1; abundance: -; d_gene: -; j_gene: TRBJ2-3; CDR3nt: TGTGCCAGCAGCAACCCTCCGGGACAACGCACAGATACGCAGTATTTT; CDR3aa: CASSNPPGQRTDTQYF
v_gene: TRBV7-2; abundance: -; d_gene: -; j_gene: TRBJ1-6; CDR3nt: TGTGCCAGCAGCCCGGGACTCGGTGGCTCACCCCTCCACTTT; CDR3aa: CASSPGLGGSPLHF
v_gene: TRBV6-2/TRBV6-3; abundance: -; d_gene: -; j_gene: TRBJ1-3; CDR3nt: TGTGCCAGCAGTTACGAGGCTCCTGACTCTGGAAACACCATATATTTT; CDR3aa: CASSYEAPDSGNTIYF
v_gene: TRBV28; abundance: -; d_gene: -; j_gene: TRBJ2-7; CDR3nt: TGTGCCAGCAGCCGACTCTACGAGCAGTACTTC; CDR3aa: CASSRLYEQYF
v_gene: TRBV28; abundance: -; d_gene: TRBD1; j_gene: TRBJ1-2; CDR3nt: TGTGCCAGCAGTGGGGGACAGGCCGCTAACTATGGCTACACCTTC; CDR3aa: CASSGGQAANYGYTF
v_gene: TRBV2; abundance: few; d_gene: -; j_gene: TRBJ2-3; CDR3nt: TGTGCCAGCTCGCGTAGGCAGGCCGTATCTCCAGATACGCAGTATTTT; CDR3aa: CASSRRQAVSPDTQYF
v_gene: TRBV7-2; abundance: -; d_gene: -; j_gene: TRBJ1-2; CDR3nt: TGTGCCAGCAGCCCTCTGTCCACCAACCTAGGCTACACCTTC; CDR3aa: CASSPLSTNLGYTF